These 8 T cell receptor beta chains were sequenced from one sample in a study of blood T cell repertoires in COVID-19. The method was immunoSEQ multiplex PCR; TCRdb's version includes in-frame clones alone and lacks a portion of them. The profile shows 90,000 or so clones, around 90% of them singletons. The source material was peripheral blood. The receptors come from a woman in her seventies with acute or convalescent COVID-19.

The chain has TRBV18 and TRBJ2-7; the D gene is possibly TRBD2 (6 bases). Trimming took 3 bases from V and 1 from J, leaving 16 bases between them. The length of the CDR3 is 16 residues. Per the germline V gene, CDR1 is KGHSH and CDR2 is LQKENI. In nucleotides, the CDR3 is TGTGCCAGCTCACCCCGGGGTAGCGGAGGATCCTACGAGCAGTACGTC. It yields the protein CASSPRGSGGSYEQYV.

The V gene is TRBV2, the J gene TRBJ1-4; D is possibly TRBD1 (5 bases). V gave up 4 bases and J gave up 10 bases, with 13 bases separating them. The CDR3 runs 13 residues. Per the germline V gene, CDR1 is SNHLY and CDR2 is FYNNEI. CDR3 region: CASSGTMRRKLFF. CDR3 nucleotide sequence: TGTGCCAGCAGTGGGACAATGCGGAGAAAACTGTTTTTT.

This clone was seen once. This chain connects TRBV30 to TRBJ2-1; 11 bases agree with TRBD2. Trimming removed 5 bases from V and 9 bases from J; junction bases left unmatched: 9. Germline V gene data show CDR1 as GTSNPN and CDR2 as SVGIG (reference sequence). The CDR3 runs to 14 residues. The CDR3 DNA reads TGTGCCTGGGGATCAGGACTAGCGGGTAGTGAGCAGTTCTTC. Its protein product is CAWGSGLAGSEQFF.

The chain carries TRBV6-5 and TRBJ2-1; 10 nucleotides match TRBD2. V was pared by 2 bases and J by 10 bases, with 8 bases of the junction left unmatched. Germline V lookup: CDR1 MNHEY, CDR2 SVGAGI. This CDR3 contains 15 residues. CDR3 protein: CASSYPASGRVEQFF. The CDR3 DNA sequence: TGTGCCAGCAGTTACCCAGCCAGCGGGAGGGTAGAGCAGTTCTTC.

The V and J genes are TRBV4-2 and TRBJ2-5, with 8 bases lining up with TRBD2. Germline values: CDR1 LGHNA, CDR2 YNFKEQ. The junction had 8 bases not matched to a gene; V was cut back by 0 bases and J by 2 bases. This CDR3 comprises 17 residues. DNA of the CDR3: TGTGCCAGCAGCCAAGATTGGTCCGCGGGGGGACAAGAGACCCAGTACTTC. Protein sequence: CASSQDWSAGGQETQYF.

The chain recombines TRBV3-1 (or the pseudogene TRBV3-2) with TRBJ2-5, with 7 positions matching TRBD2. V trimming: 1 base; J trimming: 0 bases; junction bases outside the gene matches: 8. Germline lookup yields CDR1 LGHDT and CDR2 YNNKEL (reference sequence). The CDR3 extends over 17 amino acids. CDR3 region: CASSQGLHGGYQETQYF. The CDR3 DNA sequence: TGTGCCAGCAGCCAAGGGCTCCACGGGGGGTACCAAGAGACCCAGTACTTC.

Written as DNA, the CDR3 is TGTGCCAGCAGTTTAACCGGGACAGGGCTCCCCCCGCCCGAAGCTTTCTTT. It is translated as CASSLTGTGLPPPEAFF. The genes are TRBV28 and TRBJ1-1; 9 nucleotides line up with TRBD1. The ends lost 2 bases at V and 8 bases at J; junction bases unmatched: 15. The germline V gene encodes CDR1 MDHEN and CDR2 SYDVKM. The CDR3 length is 17 residues.

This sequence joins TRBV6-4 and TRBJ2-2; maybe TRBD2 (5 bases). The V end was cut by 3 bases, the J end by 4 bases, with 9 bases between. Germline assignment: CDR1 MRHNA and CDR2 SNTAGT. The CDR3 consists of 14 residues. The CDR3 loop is CASSERGPTGELFF. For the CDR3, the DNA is TGTGCCAGCAGTGAAAGAGGGCCCACCGGGGAGCTGTTTTTT.